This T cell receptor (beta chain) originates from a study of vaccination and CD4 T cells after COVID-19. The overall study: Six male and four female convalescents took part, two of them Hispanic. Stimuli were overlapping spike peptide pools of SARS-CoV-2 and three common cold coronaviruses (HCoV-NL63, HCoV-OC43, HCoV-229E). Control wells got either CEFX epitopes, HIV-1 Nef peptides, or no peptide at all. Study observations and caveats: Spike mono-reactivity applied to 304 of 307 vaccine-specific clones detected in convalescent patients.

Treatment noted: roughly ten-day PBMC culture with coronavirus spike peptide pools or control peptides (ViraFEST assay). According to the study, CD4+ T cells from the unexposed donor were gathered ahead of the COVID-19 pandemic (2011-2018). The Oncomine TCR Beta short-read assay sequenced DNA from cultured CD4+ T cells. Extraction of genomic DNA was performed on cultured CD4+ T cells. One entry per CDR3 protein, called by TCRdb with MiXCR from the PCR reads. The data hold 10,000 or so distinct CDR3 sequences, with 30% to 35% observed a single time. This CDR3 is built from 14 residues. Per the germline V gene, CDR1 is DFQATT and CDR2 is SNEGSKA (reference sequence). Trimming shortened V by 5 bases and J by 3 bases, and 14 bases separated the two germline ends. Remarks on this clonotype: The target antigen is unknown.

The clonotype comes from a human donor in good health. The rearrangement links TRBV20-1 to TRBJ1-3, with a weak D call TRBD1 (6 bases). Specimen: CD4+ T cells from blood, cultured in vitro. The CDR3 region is CSAPREGGGNTIYF. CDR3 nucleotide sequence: TGCAGTGCTCCGCGGGAGGGGGGTGGAAACACCATATATTTT.